This is a list of T cell receptor beta chains from one sample in a study of beta chain features in type 1 diabetes. The protocol was immunoSEQ multiplex PCR, while the TCRdb copy is restricted to in-frame clones and leaves out a portion. The sample has approximately 270,000 clones, 14% seen once; the top ten hold about 0.016%. Source material: naive CD4+ T cells from blood. These receptors were obtained from a man aged 25 to 45 with type 1 diabetes. Each CDR3 is given with its conserved first and last residue. The order of the fields is V gene, clone size, D gene, J gene, CDR3 DNA, CDR3 protein. A D gene is named only where the DNA matches it firmly. Clone sizes are given selectively: once, few, many, or a class where the clone is expanded.

V gene: TRBV14
clone size: few
D gene: TRBD2
J gene: TRBJ2-7
CDR3 DNA: TGTGCCAGCAGCCAGGGACTAGCGGGAGGAGGATACGAGCAGTACTTC
CDR3 protein: CASSQGLAGGGYEQYF

V gene: TRBV2
clone size: few
D gene: TRBD1
J gene: TRBJ1-5
CDR3 DNA: TGTGCCAGCAGTGAGGACAGGGCTCGTCAGCCCCAGCATTTT
CDR3 protein: CASSEDRARQPQHF

V gene: TRBV5-6
clone size: .
D gene: TRBD1
J gene: TRBJ2-3
CDR3 DNA: TGTGCCAGCAGTACACAGGGGTTTGGTACGCAGTATTTT
CDR3 protein: CASSTQGFGTQYF

V gene: TRBV20-1
clone size: .
D gene: TRBD1
J gene: TRBJ1-2
CDR3 DNA: TGCAGTGCTGCAGGGGGCTGGGGCTACACCTTC
CDR3 protein: CSAAGGWGYTF

V gene: TRBV9
clone size: .
D gene: .
J gene: TRBJ1-2
CDR3 DNA: TGTGCCAGCAGCTACACGGGCAGGCACGCGGGGGGCTACACCTTC
CDR3 protein: CASSYTGRHAGGYTF

V gene: TRBV5-4
clone size: .
D gene: TRBD2
J gene: TRBJ2-1
CDR3 DNA: TGTGCCAAAAGACTAGCGGGTCATGAGCAGTTCTTC
CDR3 protein: CAKRLAGHEQFF

V gene: TRBV9
clone size: .
D gene: .
J gene: TRBJ2-5
CDR3 DNA: TGTGCCAGCAGGCGGGACAGTGAAGAGACCCAGTACTTC
CDR3 protein: CASRRDSEETQYF

V gene: TRBV29-1
clone size: .
D gene: TRBD2
J gene: TRBJ2-5
CDR3 DNA: TGCAGCGTTGAGGGAGGGGCGGAGACCCAGTACTTC
CDR3 protein: CSVEGGAETQYF

V gene: TRBV5-1
clone size: few
D gene: TRBD1
J gene: TRBJ1-1
CDR3 DNA: TGCGCCAGCAGCAACGGACAGGACGGGAACGCTTTCTTT
CDR3 protein: CASSNGQDGNAFF

V gene: TRBV5-1
clone size: .
D gene: TRBD2
J gene: TRBJ2-1
CDR3 DNA: TGCGCCAGCAGCTTGTTAGCGGGAGGATACAATGAGCAGTTCTTC
CDR3 protein: CASSLLAGGYNEQFF

V gene: TRBV6-5
clone size: .
D gene: TRBD2
J gene: TRBJ2-1
CDR3 DNA: TGTGCCAGCAGTTACCCCACGGGAGGGCCAGATGAGCAGTTCTTC
CDR3 protein: CASSYPTGGPDEQFF

V gene: TRBV29-1
clone size: few
D gene: .
J gene: TRBJ2-3
CDR3 DNA: TGCAGCGTTGACAGGCAGGGTCAGGCAGATACGCAGTATTTT
CDR3 protein: CSVDRQGQADTQYF

V gene: TRBV9
clone size: few
D gene: .
J gene: TRBJ2-1
CDR3 DNA: TGTGCCAGCGCCCTTGGAGGGAGTTACAATGAGCAGTTCTTC
CDR3 protein: CASALGGSYNEQFF

V gene: TRBV29-1
clone size: .
D gene: TRBD2
J gene: TRBJ2-1
CDR3 DNA: TGCAGCGTTGAGGGACTAGCGAGGGATAATGAGCAGTTCTTC
CDR3 protein: CSVEGLARDNEQFF

V gene: TRBV6-5
clone size: few
D gene: TRBD1
J gene: TRBJ1-1
CDR3 DNA: TGTGCCAGCAGCCAGGGGGTACGTGCTTTCTTT
CDR3 protein: CASSQGVRAFF

V gene: TRBV5-1
clone size: .
D gene: TRBD2
J gene: TRBJ2-3
CDR3 DNA: TGCGCCAGCATAGCGGGAGGCACAGATACGCAGTATTTT
CDR3 protein: CASIAGGTDTQYF

V gene: TRBV18
clone size: few
D gene: .
J gene: TRBJ2-1
CDR3 DNA: TGTGCCAGCTCACCCGGGGATAAGCAGTTCTTC
CDR3 protein: CASSPGDKQFF

V gene: TRBV7-9
clone size: .
D gene: .
J gene: TRBJ2-1
CDR3 DNA: TGTGCCAGCAGCCCAGGACAGGGACGGACTAGAGGGTACAATGAGCAGTTCTTC
CDR3 protein: CASSPGQGRTRGYNEQFF

V gene: TRBV6-6
clone size: few
D gene: .
J gene: TRBJ1-4
CDR3 DNA: TGTGCCAGCAGCGGCCGAAAAGGGGATGAAAAACTGTTTTTT
CDR3 protein: CASSGRKGDEKLFF

V gene: TRBV29-1
clone size: few
D gene: TRBD1
J gene: TRBJ2-1
CDR3 DNA: TGCAGCGTTGGCCCTTCAACAGGGGGCGCCGGAAATGAGCAGTTCTTC
CDR3 protein: CSVGPSTGGAGNEQFF

V gene: TRBV6-1
clone size: .
D gene: .
J gene: TRBJ1-5
CDR3 DNA: TGTGCCAGCAGCTCTGGGACACAGCCCCAGCATTTT
CDR3 protein: CASSSGTQPQHF

V gene: TRBV7-9
clone size: .
D gene: TRBD1
J gene: TRBJ1-1
CDR3 DNA: TGTGCCAGCAGTTTACAGGGGAGCACTGAAGCTTTCTTT
CDR3 protein: CASSLQGSTEAFF

V gene: TRBV7-8
clone size: .
D gene: TRBD1
J gene: TRBJ2-1
CDR3 DNA: TGTGCCAGCAGCTTAAACTCCGGGACAGGGATGAATGAGCAGTTCTTC
CDR3 protein: CASSLNSGTGMNEQFF

V gene: TRBV7-3
clone size: .
D gene: TRBD1
J gene: TRBJ1-2
CDR3 DNA: TGTGCCAGCAGCTTCGACAGGGGGAACTATGGCTACACCTTC
CDR3 protein: CASSFDRGNYGYTF

V gene: TRBV2
clone size: .
D gene: TRBD1
J gene: TRBJ2-6
CDR3 DNA: TGTGCCAGCAGTGTATTTGGGACAGGGGGGGCTGGGGCCAACGTCCTGACTTTC
CDR3 protein: CASSVFGTGGAGANVLTF

V gene: TRBV9
clone size: .
D gene: .
J gene: TRBJ1-1
CDR3 DNA: TGTGCCAGCAGCGTACAGGCTGGGGGGGGAGCTTTCTTT
CDR3 protein: CASSVQAGGGAFF

V gene: TRBV27
clone size: few
D gene: .
J gene: TRBJ1-4
CDR3 DNA: TGTGCCAGCAGTTTTCTACAGGGTAATGAAAAACTGTTTTTT
CDR3 protein: CASSFLQGNEKLFF